These T cell receptor beta chains were read from a single sample in a study of blood T cell repertoires in COVID-19. TCRdb's table, derived via immunoSEQ multiplex PCR, lists solely in-frame clones and lacks some. Seen here are 250,000 to 350,000 clones, around 88% observed once, and the top ten hold under 8%. Sample: peripheral blood. These receptors were taken from a woman younger than 45 who had recovered from COVID-19. Both conserved end residues are part of each CDR3. D genes are given only for firm matches. Only some rows state a clone size, as once, few, many or a class for expanded clones.

V	size	D	J	CDR3	DNA
TRBV4-3	NA	TRBD1	TRBJ2-2	CASSQDLENRAGGFSNTGELFF	TGCGCCAGCAGCCAAGATCTTGAGAACCGCGCAGGGGGCTTTTCGAACACCGGGGAGCTGTTTTTT
TRBV6-5	NA	NA	TRBJ1-6	CASSYSSGASSPLHF	TGTGCCAGCAGTTACTCGAGCGGTGCGAGTTCACCCCTCCACTTT
TRBV7-6	few	NA	TRBJ1-2	CASSPAGVPNYGYTF	TGTGCCAGCAGCCCCGCGGGGGTTCCTAACTATGGCTACACCTTC
TRBV7-6	NA	NA	TRBJ2-2	CASSLIQGTGELFF	TGTGCCAGCAGCTTAATACAGGGCACCGGGGAGCTGTTTTTT
TRBV19	NA	TRBD1	TRBJ2-7	CASNPGTGSYEQYF	TGTGCCAGTAATCCCGGGACAGGGAGCTACGAGCAGTACTTC
TRBV10-3	NA	NA	TRBJ2-3	CAISDRSGTDTQYF	TGTGCCATCAGTGACCGGTCTGGCACAGATACGCAGTATTTT
TRBV3-1/TRBV3-2	NA	NA	TRBJ2-7	CASSPWAELSYEQYF	TGTGCCAGCAGCCCCTGGGCAGAACTCTCCTACGAGCAGTACTTC
TRBV27	NA	NA	TRBJ1-1	CASSLTVNTEAFF	TGTGCCAGCAGTTTGACTGTGAACACTGAAGCTTTCTTT
TRBV4-3	NA	NA	TRBJ1-6	CASSPKPAGDPSPLHF	TGCGCCAGCAGCCCCAAACCCGCGGGAGACCCCTCACCCCTCCACTTT
TRBV13	many	TRBD1	TRBJ1-2	CASSMPTGILGYTF	TGTGCCAGCAGCATGCCGACAGGGATCCTCGGCTACACCTTC
TRBV18	NA	NA	TRBJ2-5	CASSQYSDQETQYF	TGTGCCAGCTCTCAATACTCCGACCAAGAGACCCAGTACTTC
TRBV2	NA	TRBD1	TRBJ2-7	CASSVYRGPYEQYF	TGTGCCAGCAGTGTTTACAGGGGGCCCTACGAGCAGTACTTC
TRBV30	NA	NA	TRBJ1-1	CAWDTGRGETTEAFF	TGTGCCTGGGACACAGGGAGGGGTGAAACCACTGAAGCTTTCTTT
TRBV19	NA	NA	TRBJ1-5	CASTPTGRGNQPQHF	TGTGCCAGTACCCCAACAGGTCGGGGCAATCAGCCCCAGCATTTT
TRBV24-1	once	NA	TRBJ1-1	CATSVPGRTEAFF	TGTGCCACCAGTGTCCCGGGGAGGACTGAAGCTTTCTTT
TRBV23-1	NA	NA	TRBJ2-7	CASTVSPTVTFPPYEQYF	TGCGCCAGCACTGTCTCGCCGACAGTGACTTTTCCCCCCTACGAGCAGTACTTC
TRBV5-5	once	TRBD1	TRBJ1-2	CASSLAGGSYGYTF	TGTGCCAGCAGCTTGGCAGGGGGCAGCTATGGCTACACCTTC
TRBV6-2/TRBV6-3	NA	NA	TRBJ1-2	CASSYFAGGLNYGYTF	TGTGCCAGCAGTTACTTTGCGGGGGGCCTGAACTATGGCTACACCTTC
TRBV2	NA	TRBD1	TRBJ1-2	CASLGQGVDGYTF	TGTGCCAGCCTGGGACAGGGGGTAGACGGCTACACCTTC
TRBV6-5	NA	TRBD1	TRBJ1-4	CASSLRDSLNEKLFF	TGTGCCAGCAGTCTCCGGGACAGCCTTAATGAAAAACTGTTTTTT
TRBV7-2	NA	NA	TRBJ2-5	CASSLGGLETQYF	TGTGCCAGCAGCTTGGGGGGGCTGGAGACCCAGTACTTC
TRBV2	NA	TRBD1	TRBJ2-1	CASRRDRAKDEQFF	TGTGCCAGCAGGAGGGACAGGGCTAAGGATGAGCAGTTCTTC
TRBV4-1	NA	TRBD1	TRBJ1-1	CASSQPLRDRGRRSRTFF	TGCGCCAGCAGCCAACCCCTCCGGGACAGGGGGCGACGTTCTCGAACTTTCTTT
TRBV7-9	NA	NA	TRBJ1-2	CASSFGDTSYGYTF	TGTGCCAGCAGCTTTGGGGACACCTCCTATGGCTACACCTTC
TRBV19	NA	TRBD1	TRBJ2-7	CASSIGRDSGEQYF	TGTGCCAGTAGTATAGGTCGGGACAGCGGCGAGCAGTACTTC
TRBV4-1	NA	NA	TRBJ1-5	CASSQGRAGRVNQPQHF	TGCGCCAGCAGCCAAGGACGGGCAGGGCGCGTTAATCAGCCCCAGCATTTT
TRBV28	NA	TRBD2	TRBJ2-5	CASSLVRGGGETQYF	TGTGCCAGCAGCCTGGTCCGGGGGGGCGGGGAGACCCAGTACTTC
TRBV6-5	NA	NA	TRBJ1-4	CASSSQGSNEKLFF	TGTGCCAGCAGTTCGCAGGGATCTAATGAAAAACTGTTTTTT
TRBV6-5	NA	TRBD1	TRBJ2-5	CASKKGQVRETQYF	TGTGCCAGCAAAAAGGGACAGGTCCGCGAGACCCAGTACTTC
TRBV15	NA	TRBD2	TRBJ2-5	CATSSDPGLAGGGTQYF	TGTGCCACCAGCAGTGATCCTGGACTAGCGGGTGGAGGGACCCAGTACTTC
TRBV5-1	NA	TRBD2	TRBJ2-1	CASRLAGDPNEQFF	TGCGCCAGTAGACTAGCGGGGGACCCCAATGAGCAGTTCTTC
TRBV19	NA	NA	TRBJ1-3	CAIETASGNTIYF	TGTGCCATCGAGACAGCCTCTGGAAACACCATATATTTT
TRBV7-9	NA	NA	TRBJ1-4	CASSSPVGGDEKLFF	TGTGCCAGCAGTTCACCGGTAGGGGGAGATGAAAAACTGTTTTTT
TRBV7-2	NA	TRBD1	TRBJ2-7	CASRWTGAYEQYF	TGTGCCAGCAGGTGGACAGGAGCCTACGAGCAGTACTTC
TRBV19	NA	TRBD2	TRBJ2-3	CASSIGAGSTDTQYF	TGTGCCAGTAGTATTGGAGCGGGGTCCACAGATACGCAGTATTTT
TRBV5-6	few	TRBD1	TRBJ1-5	CASSFWTGKWGQPQHF	TGTGCCAGCAGCTTTTGGACAGGGAAGTGGGGTCAGCCCCAGCATTTT
TRBV6-2/TRBV6-3	NA	NA	TRBJ2-3	CASSYARRYAPSDTQYF	TGTGCCAGCAGTTACGCGCGGCGGTATGCTCCGAGTGATACGCAGTATTTT
TRBV27	once	TRBD1	TRBJ1-4	CASSLIGTANEKLFF	TGTGCCAGCAGTTTAATTGGGACAGCTAATGAAAAACTGTTTTTT
TRBV6-4	NA	TRBD1	TRBJ2-1	CASSRGQDNEQFF	TGTGCCAGCAGTCGCGGACAGGACAATGAGCAGTTCTTC
TRBV7-9	few	NA	TRBJ2-7	CASSLAPYEQYF	TGTGCCAGCAGCTTGGCTCCCTACGAGCAGTACTTC
TRBV6-2/TRBV6-3	NA	NA	TRBJ2-5	CASSYRITRQETQYF	TGTGCCAGCAGTTACCGGATTACTAGACAAGAGACCCAGTACTTC
TRBV7-9	NA	TRBD1	TRBJ1-2	CASSLLPSQGYIYGYTF	TGTGCCAGCAGCTTACTCCCCTCACAGGGGTACATCTATGGCTACACCTTC
TRBV7-8	NA	NA	TRBJ1-1	CASSSAGTRPNTEAFF	TGTGCCAGCAGCTCCGCCGGGACACGACCGAACACTGAAGCTTTCTTT
TRBV27	NA	NA	TRBJ1-4	CASSPKNSRTSATNEKLFF	TGTGCCAGCAGTCCCAAAAACTCCCGGACATCTGCAACTAATGAAAAACTGTTTTTT
TRBV12-3/TRBV12-4	NA	NA	TRBJ2-5	CASSLGQEETQYF	TGTGCCAGCAGTTTAGGGCAGGAAGAGACCCAGTACTTC
TRBV29-1	NA	TRBD2	TRBJ2-1	CSVDGTSGDNEQFF	TGCAGCGTTGACGGGACTAGCGGGGACAATGAGCAGTTCTTC
TRBV28	NA	NA	TRBJ2-1	CASSNPPGSGGHNEQFF	TGTGCCAGCAGTAACCCTCCCGGATCTGGGGGCCACAATGAGCAGTTCTTC
TRBV18	once	TRBD1	TRBJ1-5	CASSPRTGLSNQPQHF	TGTGCCAGCTCACCAAGGACAGGCCTTAGCAATCAGCCCCAGCATTTT
TRBV4-2	NA	NA	TRBJ2-6	CASSQERHVLTF	TGTGCCAGCAGCCAAGAGCGCCATGTCCTGACTTTC
TRBV5-1	NA	TRBD1	TRBJ1-1	CASSFTGASNTEAFF	TGCGCCAGCAGCTTTACAGGGGCGTCGAACACTGAAGCTTTCTTT
TRBV5-6	NA	TRBD1	TRBJ2-7	CASTLQDRGSYEQYF	TGTGCCAGCACACTACAGGACAGGGGGTCCTACGAGCAGTACTTC